This T cell receptor beta chain came from a study of glioma-infiltrating T cells. Regarding the study as a whole: Above-expected tissue-blood divergence occurred in all gliomas, most in low-grade ones. Very few CDR3 sequences were shared between tissue and blood.

TCR alpha and beta CDR3 regions were amplified from RNA using iRepertoire nested multiplex PCR. TCRdb analysed the multiplex PCR reads with MiXCR anew, one entry per CDR3 protein. Among 170,000 or so distinct CDR3 sequences, around 40% were seen once, and the ten largest hold 5.2%. CDR1 is SEHNR, CDR2 FQNEAQ, per germline (reference sequence). CDR3 size: 11 residues. V lost 2 bases to trimming and J lost 10 bases, with 9 bases between them. Remarks on this clonotype: Its antigen is unknown.

This chain uses TRBV7-9 with TRBJ2-7; D call uncertain. The receptor was derived from a human donor with low-grade glioma or glioblastoma, undergoing nonglioma brain surgery, or in good health (not recorded which). Sequencing was done on a sample of glioma tissue, nonneoplastic brain tissue, or PBMCs (not recorded which). Here the CDR3 DNA reads TGTGCCAGCAGCTTACCTGGCGACCAGTACTTC. This sequence encodes CASSLPGDQYF.